This T cell receptor beta chain originates from a study of blood T cell repertoires in COVID-19. Background on the study: The cDNA or gDNA used as material had been derived from T cells, B-cell-depleted T cells, or PBMCs.

Germline V CDR1 and CDR2: MGHRA, YSYEKL. V gave up 5 bases and J gave up 3 bases; unmatched junction bases: 4. The CDR3 sequence is 14 residues long. In the authors' workflow: Amplification from reference gene primers served as the basis for estimated nucleated cell counts. Clones were read by immunoSEQ multiplex PCR, and TCRdb kept only the in-frame ones, dropping some. Clonal size and the V and J genes are those of that table, whereas D and trimming came from the DNA. The sample yields about 73,000 clones, around 81% seen once. The source is a human donor in a cohort sampled during active COVID-19. The chain joins TRBV4-1 to TRBJ1-2; 9 bases map to TRBD1. Specimen: peripheral blood. The CDR3 nucleotides read TGCGCCAGCAGCGGGACAGGGCTGGACTATGGCTACACCTTC. Protein product: CASSGTGLDYGYTF.